Below are 19 T cell receptor beta chains sequenced from a single sample in a study of cytomegalovirus exposure and HLA in healthy donors. This PCR relied on a set of 60 Vbeta primers and 13 Jbeta primers. TCRdb's copy holds only in-frame clones and misses some; the assay was immunoSEQ multiplex PCR. Listed are approximately 82,000 clones; about 1.5% falls within the top ten. Sequenced: PBMCs. The receptors here all came from a woman aged 55-70 years in good health and CMV-seronegative.

The genes are TRBV6-1 and TRBJ2-1, with a tentative D call TRBD1 (6 bases). With 2 bases removed from V and 9 bases from J, the gap between germline ends came to 11 bases. The CDR3 runs 13 residues. Germline V gene data show CDR1 as MNHNS and CDR2 as SASEGT. The DNA of the CDR3 is TGTGCCAGCAGTGAACAGGGGTGGGGTGAGCAGTTCTTC. Protein sequence: CASSEQGWGEQFF.

The chain is built from TRBV18 and TRBJ2-2; weak D call: TRBD2 (6 bases). Germline values: CDR1 KGHSH, CDR2 LQKENI. CDR3 length: 19 amino acids. V lost 4 bases, J lost 6 bases, and 27 bases lay in between. This chain's CDR3 is CASSRGTVGEFFGAGELFF. The CDR3 nucleotides are TGTGCCAGCTCACGCGGGACCGTCGGGGAATTCTTCGGTGCCGGGGAGCTGTTTTTT. Complete variable domain (other parts from reference TRBV18 and TRBJ2-2): NAGVMQNPRHLVRRRGQEARLRCSPMKGHSHVYWYRQLPEEGLKFMVYLQKENIIDESGMPKERFSAEFPKEGPSILRIQQVVRGDSAAYFCASSRGTVGEFFGAGELFFGEGSRLTVL.

Comments on this clone: The CDR3 carries no conserved terminal phenylalanine or tryptophan, so it likely arises from a read error. This rearrangement joins TRBV13 to TRBJ1-3; 7 bases map to TRBD1. Germline V gene data show CDR1 as PRHDT and CDR2 as FYEKMQ (reference sequence). V lost 5 bases and J lost 6; bases outside the gene matches: 4. There are 13 residues in the CDR3. Written as DNA, the CDR3 is TGTGCCAGCAGCCACGGACAGGAAAACACCATATATTCT. Its protein is CASSHGQENTIYS.

The CDR3 coding sequence is TGTGCCAGCAGCGCGTCAGGGGACACTGAAGCTTTCTTT. Translating gives CASSASGDTEAFF. The rearrangement links TRBV9 to TRBJ1-1; a possible D gene is TRBD1 (6 bases). From germline, CDR1 is SGDLS and CDR2 YYNGEE. V was trimmed by 3 bases and J by 3 bases, leaving 9 bases between them. The CDR3 contains 13 residues.

The genes are TRBV5-5 and TRBJ2-7; D is perhaps TRBD1 (7 bases). Germline V gene data show CDR1 as SGHKS and CDR2 as YYEKEE (reference sequence). Between the trimmed V and J ends, which lost 4 bases and 3 bases, there was a span of 11 bases. The CDR3 covers 13 residues. In nucleotides, the CDR3 is TGTGCCAGCAGCGTTCAGGGGGGCTACGAGCAGTACTTC. Encoded protein: CASSVQGGYEQYF.

This rearrangement joins TRBV19 to TRBJ2-5, with 12 bases matching TRBD1. The CDR3 totals 15 residues. In germline, CDR1 is LNHDA, CDR2 SQIVND (reference sequence). V shed 6 bases, J shed 9 bases, and the junction held 11 bases outside the gene matches. The CDR3 region is CASRAGTGGGIAQYF. CDR3 nucleotide sequence: TGTGCCAGTAGGGCCGGGACAGGGGGCGGGATAGCCCAGTACTTC.

This chain uses TRBV19 with TRBJ2-4; 9 bases map to TRBD1. This CDR3 comprises 14 residues. Germline V lookup: CDR1 LNHDA, CDR2 SQIVND (reference sequence). Losses at the gene ends were 5 bases for V and 10 bases for J; bases not matched to a gene: 9. The CDR3 DNA reads TGTGCCAGTAGTCCCCGGGACAGGGTTGGTATTCAGTACTTC. Protein: CASSPRDRVGIQYF. Full variable domain (remainder filled in from reference TRBV19 and TRBJ2-4): DGGITQSPKYLFRKEGQNVTLSCEQNLNHDAMYWYRQDPGQGLRLIYYSQIVNDFQKGDIAEGYSVSREKKESFPLTVTSAQKNPTAFYLCASSPRDRVGIQYFGAGTRLSVL.

The rearrangement links TRBV6-5 to TRBJ1-4; a possible D gene is TRBD1 (6 bases). Germline loops: CDR1 MNHEY, CDR2 SVGAGI. With 6 bases removed from V and 2 bases from J, the gap between germline ends came to 13 bases. This CDR3 comprises 15 residues. In DNA form, the CDR3 reads TGTGCCAGCAGACAGACAGGACCTACTAATGAAAAACTGTTTTTT. This sequence encodes CASRQTGPTNEKLFF.

The chain carries TRBV10-3 and TRBJ1-6, with D tentatively TRBD1 (5 bases). The germline CDR1 and CDR2 sequences are ENHRY and SYGVKD. Trimming shortened V by 4 bases and J by 8 bases, and 15 bases separated the two germline ends. The CDR3 consists of 15 residues. The CDR3, as DNA: TGTGCCATCAGTGCCGAGCAGGGCGGATATTCACCCCTCCACTTT. This gives the protein CAISAEQGGYSPLHF.

The chain carries TRBV6-5 and TRBJ2-3; 7 bases match TRBD2. CDR3 length: 14 residues. CDR1 is MNHEY, CDR2 SVGAGI, per germline. V shed 6 bases, J shed 0 bases, and the junction held 3 bases outside the gene matches. The CDR3 protein is CASSSGASTDTQYF. Written as DNA, the CDR3 is TGTGCCAGCAGCAGCGGGGCTAGCACAGATACGCAGTATTTT.

The V and J genes are TRBV4-2 and TRBJ2-3; TRBD1 is a possible D gene (6 bases). Trimming removed 4 bases at V and 6 bases at J, with 26 bases between. Germline V gene sequence: CDR1 LGHNA, CDR2 YNFKEQ. The CDR3 runs to 18 residues. In DNA, the CDR3 is TGTGCCAGCAGCCGCAACCACCATGGACAGTCCCTAGGGGATACGCAGTATTTT. This codes for CASSRNHHGQSLGDTQYF.

The J gene is TRBJ2-3, the V gene TRBV2; D is possibly TRBD2 (5 bases). Germline V lookup: CDR1 SNHLY, CDR2 FYNNEI. The CDR3 contains 13 residues. V dropped 6 bases and J dropped 2 bases, with 9 bases sitting between them. In DNA, the CDR3 is TGTGCCAGCAGGGAGCGGCTCACAGATACGCAGTATTTT. It encodes CASRERLTDTQYF.

The chain uses TRBV28 and TRBJ1-1; no reliable D call. The CDR3 contains 14 residues. Trimming pared 2 bases from V and 6 bases from J, leaving 13 bases between. CDR1 is MDHEN, CDR2 SYDVKM, per germline. This CDR3 is CASSLNSQTSEAFF. CDR3 sequence (DNA): TGTGCCAGCAGTTTAAACAGCCAGACGTCTGAAGCTTTCTTT.

This chain links TRBV27 with TRBJ1-2; the D gene is possibly TRBD1 (5 bases). Trimming pared 3 bases from V and 7 bases from J, leaving 27 bases between. The V gene's germline CDR1 is MNHEY and CDR2 SMNVEV (reference sequence). CDR3 length equals 18 residues. CDR3 DNA sequence: TGTGCCAGCAGTTTTTTACTGGGAGGGGCGTTTTCGATTGGTGGCTACACCTTC. This translates into CASSFLLGGAFSIGGYTF.

The J gene is TRBJ2-7, the V gene TRBV29-1; 7 bases are a match to TRBD1. The germline V gene has CDR1 SQVTM and CDR2 ANQGSEA. J lost 6 bases, V lost 6 bases, and 8 bases had no gene match. The CDR3 has 12 amino acids. The CDR3 DNA is TGCAGCGTCAGAGGGGGCTCTGGCGAGCAGTACTTC. Its translation: CSVRGGSGEQYF.

The chain joins TRBV18 to TRBJ2-7; TRBD1 aligns across 8 bases. Unmatched junction bases numbered 5, after V lost 1 base and J lost 3 bases. Germline lookup yields CDR1 KGHSH and CDR2 LQKENI. This CDR3 has 15 amino acids. The CDR3 region has the DNA TGTGCCAGCTCACCACGGGACAGGTCGGACTACGAGCAGTACTTC. Its protein product is CASSPRDRSDYEQYF. The full variable domain, in which reference TRBV18 and TRBJ2-7 provide the parts outside the CDR3, is NAGVMQNPRHLVRRRGQEARLRCSPMKGHSHVYWYRQLPEEGLKFMVYLQKENIIDESGMPKERFSAEFPKEGPSILRIQQVVRGDSAAYFCASSPRDRSDYEQYFGPGTRLTVT.

The chain links TRBV6-5 to TRBJ1-3; 7 bases map to TRBD1. The CDR3 spans 15 residues. The V and J ends lost 8 bases and 2 bases, in that order; junction bases with no gene match: 9. Germline loops: CDR1 MNHEY, CDR2 SVGAGI. As DNA, the CDR3 is TGTGCCAGCTCGCGGACAGGACTCACTGGAAACACCATATATTTT. This translates into CASSRTGLTGNTIYF.

The CDR3 DNA sequence: TGTGCCAGCAAAGGGACTAGTCACAATGAGCAGTTCTTC. Translated, it gives CASKGTSHNEQFF. The V gene is TRBV6-5, the J gene TRBJ2-1; 8 nucleotides line up with TRBD2. The V segment lost 7 bases and the J segment 5 bases; nucleotides outside the gene matches: 4. CDR3 length: 13 amino acids. Germline V gives CDR1 MNHEY, CDR2 SVGAGI.

The chain uses TRBV28 and TRBJ1-1, with D maybe TRBD1 (6 bases). The germline V gene has CDR1 MDHEN and CDR2 SYDVKM. V was shortened by 2 bases and J by 8 bases, with 15 bases between the two germline ends. The CDR3 runs to 14 residues. The CDR3 nucleotides are TGTGCCAGCAGTTTACCAGGGGCACGCCCCGAAGCTTTCTTT. Protein product: CASSLPGARPEAFF.